These 30 T cell receptor beta chains came from one sample sequenced in a study of early T cells in non-severe SARS-CoV-2 infection. TCRdb itself ran the 5' RACE reads through MiXCR, one entry per CDR3 protein. Of tens of thousands of distinct CDR3 sequences detected, 5.5% to 7% appear once; the ten largest clones hold 4.8%. Sequencing input: whole blood. The receptor source for this set is an adult who was a healthcare worker with PCR-confirmed SARS-CoV-2 infection or an uninfected control (not recorded which).

This clonotype was seen ten or more times. The chain is built from TRBV20-1 and TRBJ1-5, with D perhaps matching TRBD1 (6 bases). From germline, CDR1 is DFQATT and CDR2 SNEGSKA (reference sequence). V was pared by 5 bases and J by 0 bases, with 11 bases between. This CDR3 contains 14 residues. The CDR3 protein is CSAYRAYSNQPQHF. The DNA for the CDR3 is TGCAGTGCTTACAGGGCCTATAGCAATCAGCCCCAGCATTTT.

A few counts support this clonotype. The CDR3 protein is CASSVERGYRTGELFF. CDR3 in DNA: TGTGCCAGCAGCGTAGAACGGGGGTATCGCACCGGGGAGCTGTTTTTT. The gene calls are TRBV9 and TRBJ2-2; the D gene is possibly TRBD2 (6 bases). The CDR3 runs 16 residues. CDR1 is SGDLS and CDR2 is YYNGEE in the germline V gene. Trimming took off 0 bases at V and 4 bases at J, with 13 bases between the two ends.

Points on this clonotype: At one end, the junction sequence differs from germline, possibly due to a read error. The chain is built from TRBV7-2 and TRBJ2-7, with 14 bases matching TRBD2. The CDR3 totals 16 residues. Germline V CDR1 and CDR2: SGHTA, FQGNSA. The CDR3 DNA reads TGTGTCAGCAGCTTAACGGGACTAGCGGGAGACTACGAGCAGTACTTC. Residues: CVSSLTGLAGDYEQYF.

This clonotype was seen more than once but under ten times. The chain is built from TRBV7-2 and TRBJ1-1; TRBD1 is a possible D gene (6 bases). From germline, CDR1 is SGHTA and CDR2 FQGNSA. CDR3 length equals 16 residues. V was cut by 3 bases and J by 8 bases, with 22 bases left in between. CDR3 in amino acids: CASSFGQTTAKREAFF. CDR3 DNA sequence: TGTGCCAGCAGCTTCGGACAGACCACAGCCAAGAGGGAAGCTTTCTTT.

Remarks on this clonotype: It may be a read error: a sequence one base away is much more abundant. The chain uses TRBV4-2 and TRBJ1-1, with TRBD1 as a possible D gene (5 bases). Trimming removed 0 bases from V and 10 bases from J, with 12 bases in between. Germline CDR1 LGHNA, CDR2 YNFKEQ. The CDR3 length is 13 residues. CDR3 nucleotides: TGTGCCAGCAGCCAAGAGAGGGGATCTGGAGCTTTCTTT. This gives the protein CASSQERGSGAFF.

This clonotype showed up many times. This chain joins TRBV18 and TRBJ2-4; D ambiguous. The CDR3 contains 14 residues. Per the germline V gene, CDR1 is KGHSH and CDR2 is LQKENI. V lost 6 bases, J lost 1 base, and 10 bases lay in between. The CDR3 nucleotides read TGTGCCAGCTCCCCCACCGGGGCCAAAAACATTCAGTACTTC. Its protein is CASSPTGAKNIQYF. Together with reference TRBV18 and TRBJ2-4, the CDR3 gives the full variable domain: NAGVMQNPRHLVRRRGQEARLRCSPMKGHSHVYWYRQLPEEGLKFMVYLQKENIIDESGMPKERFSAEFPKEGPSILRIQQVVRGDSAAYFCASSPTGAKNIQYFGAGTRLSVL.

This clonotype has ten or more counts. The V gene is TRBV7-2, the J gene TRBJ2-4, with D maybe TRBD2 (6 bases). Germline CDR1 and CDR2: SGHTA and FQGNSA. This CDR3 has 14 amino acids. V was shortened by 3 bases and J by 7 bases, with 13 bases between the two germline ends. CDR3 in amino acids: CASSLGLYENIQYF. CDR3 nucleotides: TGTGCCAGCAGCTTGGGACTCTACGAGAACATTCAGTACTTC.

This clonotype appeared many times. This sequence joins TRBV14 and TRBJ2-7; 7 positions agree with TRBD1. Trimming removed 3 bases from V and 5 bases from J; junction bases left unmatched: 10. From germline, CDR1 is SGHDN and CDR2 FVKESK. This CDR3 contains 15 residues. Here the CDR3 reads CASSQDRDRQDEQYF. In nucleotides, the CDR3 is TGTGCCAGCAGCCAGGACCGGGACAGACAGGACGAGCAGTACTTC.

The chain uses TRBV2 and TRBJ2-7, with 7 bases matching TRBD2. V shed 2 bases and J 3 bases; nucleotides not matched to a gene: 1. CDR1 is SNHLY and CDR2 is FYNNEI in the germline V gene. The CDR3 spans 13 residues. DNA of the CDR3: TGTGCCAGCAGTGAATCTAGCGGCTACGAGCAGTACTTC. It translates to CASSESSGYEQYF. The complete variable domain, with remaining parts taken from reference TRBV2 and TRBJ2-7, reads EPEVTQTPSHQVTQMGQEVILRCVPISNHLYFYWYRQILGQKVEFLVSFYNNEISEKSEIFDDQFSVERPDGSNFTLKIRSTKLEDSAMYFCASSESSGYEQYFGPGTRLTVT.

This clonotype was seen a handful of times. The chain combines TRBV25-1 with TRBJ2-2, with a possible D match to TRBD2 (6 bases). The CDR3 totals 15 residues. Germline assignment: CDR1 MGHDK and CDR2 SYGVNS. With 2 bases removed from V and 3 bases from J, the gap between germline ends came to 10 bases. The CDR3 loop reads CASSEVGLYTGELFF. CDR3 DNA sequence: TGTGCCAGCAGTGAAGTTGGACTATACACCGGGGAGCTGTTTTTT. The full variable domain, with the rest looked up from reference TRBV25-1 and TRBJ2-2, is EADIYQTPRYLVIGTGKKITLECSQTMGHDKMYWYQQDPGMELHLIHYSYGVNSTEKGDLSSESTVSRIRTEHFPLTLESARPSHTSQYLCASSEVGLYTGELFFGEGSRLTVL.

This clonotype appeared many times. The chain uses TRBV6-1 and TRBJ2-3; 7 bases line up with TRBD1. Trimming took 8 bases from V and 5 from J; bases not matched to a gene: 4. Germline V gene sequence: CDR1 MNHNS, CDR2 SASEGT. This CDR3 is built from 12 residues. The CDR3 DNA follows: TGTGCCAGCTCTCCAGGGGGAGATACGCAGTATTTT. Residues: CASSPGGDTQYF.

This clonotype was detected many times. The genes are TRBV2 and TRBJ2-5; tentatively, D is TRBD2 (6 bases). Trimming removed 10 bases from V and 4 bases from J, with 19 bases in between. Germline-derived CDR1 and CDR2 are SNHLY and FYNNEI. The CDR3 runs to 14 residues. The CDR3, as DNA: TGTGCCACCGCCGGCTCGCGGGGCATAGAGACCCAGTACTTC. Amino acids: CATAGSRGIETQYF. Based on the CDR3 plus reference TRBV2 and TRBJ2-5, the full variable domain is EPEVTQTPSHQVTQMGQEVILRCVPISNHLYFYWYRQILGQKVEFLVSFYNNEISEKSEIFDDQFSVERPDGSNFTLKIRSTKLEDSAMYFCATAGSRGIETQYFGPGTRLLVL.

This clonotype has at least ten counts. The genes are TRBV6-2 or TRBV6-3 and TRBJ1-4; perhaps TRBD1 as D (6 bases). The V gene lost 2 bases and the J gene lost 13 bases, with 26 bases spanning the gap. The germline V gene has CDR1 MNHEY and CDR2 SVGEGT. CDR3 length: 17 residues. The CDR3 is CASSYPTGQSGVYRLFF. The CDR3 DNA follows: TGTGCCAGCAGTTACCCGACCGGACAGTCCGGGGTCTATAGACTGTTTTTT.

Ten or more counts support this clonotype. The chain is built from TRBV2 and TRBJ1-4; D remains ambiguous. The germline CDR1 and CDR2 sequences are SNHLY and FYNNEI. Trimming took 6 bases from V and 4 from J, leaving 12 bases between them. This CDR3 has 14 amino acids. CDR3 residues: CASRERTYNEKLFF. The CDR3, as DNA: TGTGCCAGCAGAGAAAGGACCTATAATGAAAAACTGTTTTTT.

This clonotype was detected many times. CDR3: CASSRTEAFF. CDR3 nucleotide sequence: TGTGCCAGCTCGCGGACTGAAGCTTTCTTT. This sequence joins TRBV18 and TRBJ1-1; no reliable D call. The germline V gene has CDR1 KGHSH and CDR2 LQKENI. This CDR3 comprises 10 residues. V was cut by 6 bases and J by 5 bases, with 4 bases left in between.

This clonotype has ten or more counts. This chain joins TRBV12-3 or TRBV12-4 and TRBJ1-1; D is unclear. V was pared by 1 base and J by 0 bases, with 6 bases between. The CDR3 consists of 14 residues. The CDR3 DNA reads TGTGCCAGCAGTTTAGGTCCGCTGAACACTGAAGCTTTCTTT. The encoded protein is CASSLGPLNTEAFF.

This clonotype came up many times. The J gene is TRBJ2-7, the V gene TRBV20-1; no clear D. This CDR3 contains 13 residues. CDR1 and CDR2 from the germline V gene are DFQATT and SNEGSKA (reference sequence). Between the trimmed V and J ends, which lost 5 bases and 7 bases, there was a span of 18 bases. The CDR3 DNA follows: TGCAGTGCTCCTTCGACCCCCACGAGGGAGCAGTACTTC. Protein: CSAPSTPTREQYF.

This clonotype occurred a few times. This chain joins TRBV19 and TRBJ1-5, with TRBD1 matching over 8 bases. CDR1 and CDR2 from the germline V gene are LNHDA and SQIVND (reference sequence). V shed 4 bases, J shed 6 bases, and the junction held 14 bases outside the gene matches. This CDR3 region has 17 residues. CDR3 in DNA: TGTGCCAGTAGTACTTCCTCAGGGGGCGCAGGGTCTCAGCCCCAGCATTTT. Translating it yields CASSTSSGGAGSQPQHF.

The sample holds a few counts of this clonotype. The chain has TRBV7-9 and TRBJ2-7; 11 nucleotides align to TRBD2. Losses at the gene ends were 7 bases for V and 6 bases for J; bases not matched to a gene: 2. CDR3 length: 12 amino acids. CDR1 is SEHNR and CDR2 is FQNEAQ in the germline V gene (reference sequence). CDR3 residues: CASNLAGGEQYF. The CDR3 nucleotides read TGTGCCAGCAACCTAGCGGGAGGCGAGCAGTACTTC.

The chain has TRBV28 and TRBJ2-7; 10 bases map to TRBD1. The CDR3 is 15 amino acids. V was clipped by 5 bases and J by 5 bases; unmatched bases: 9. Germline CDR1 MDHEN, CDR2 SYDVKM. The CDR3 coding sequence is TGTGCCAGCAGTCCACCGGGACAGGGGTCCCACGAGCAGTACTTC. This gives the protein CASSPPGQGSHEQYF.

Ten or more counts support this clonotype. The V call is TRBV24-1, the J call TRBJ1-2; D call uncertain. The CDR3 consists of 13 residues. The germline gives CDR1 KGHDR, CDR2 SFDVKD. V was shortened by 3 bases and J by 3 bases, with 7 bases between the two germline ends. In DNA, the CDR3 is TGTGCCACCAGTGATCCCAAGGACTATGGCTACACCTTC. Its protein is CATSDPKDYGYTF.

This clonotype came up many times. The genes are TRBV29-1 and TRBJ2-7; D perhaps matches TRBD2 (5 bases). The CDR3 runs 13 residues. CDR1 and CDR2 from the germline V gene are SQVTM and ANQGSEA. The V and J ends lost 1 base and 2 bases respectively, with 9 bases between them. CDR3 bases: TGCAGCGTTGAAGGCCGGGAACCCTACGAGCAGTACTTC. Translating it yields CSVEGREPYEQYF.

This clonotype came up many times. This chain uses TRBV4-1 with TRBJ2-1; TRBD2 agrees at 7 bases. The length of the CDR3 is 16 residues. J lost 0 bases, V lost 1 base, and 3 bases had no gene match. Germline CDR1 and CDR2: MGHRA and YSYEKL. CDR3 coding DNA: TGCGCCAGCAGCCAAGGGGCTAGCGGCTCCTACAATGAGCAGTTCTTC. This codes for CASSQGASGSYNEQFF.

Points on this clonotype: A much larger clonotype is one base distant, so this may be a read error. The chain joins TRBV27 to TRBJ2-5; no clear D. Germline CDR1 and CDR2: MNHEY and SMNVEV (reference sequence). This CDR3 contains 11 residues. Between the trimmed V and J ends, which lost 8 bases and 1 base, there was a span of 5 bases. CDR3 sequence (DNA): TGTGCCAGCTGTCTCCAAGAGACCCAGTACTTC. Translated: CASCLQETQYF.

This clonotype was counted a few times. The V gene is TRBV25-1, the J gene TRBJ2-7; D is unclear. Germline loops: CDR1 MGHDK, CDR2 SYGVNS. V was pared by 6 bases and J by 4 bases, with 7 bases between. CDR3 length: 11 residues. CDR3 sequence (DNA): TGTGCCAGCAGCTACGAGTACGAGCAGTACTTC. Translating it yields CASSYEYEQYF.

This clonotype was observed a handful of times. A single base separates this from a much larger clone, so it may be a read error. The gene calls are TRBV15 and TRBJ2-1; 10 nucleotides match TRBD2. CDR3 length equals 21 residues. The V gene's germline CDR1 is LNHNV and CDR2 YYDKDF (reference sequence). In DNA form, the CDR3 reads TGTGTCACCAGCTACCGCGCCCAGGCAGGTCGGGCTAGCGGGAGTGTTTACCCGCAGTTCTTC. Translating gives CVTSYRAQAGRASGSVYPQFF. Looking up the rest from reference TRBV15 and TRBJ2-1 gives the full variable domain: DAMVIQNPRYQVTQFGKPVTLSCSQTLNHNVMYWYQQKSSQAPKLLFHYYDKDFNNEADTPDNFQSRRPNTSFCFLDIRSPGLGDTAMYLCVTSYRAQAGRASGSVYPQFFGPGTRLTVL.

As regards this clonotype: The final CDR3 position lacks the conserved phenylalanine or tryptophan, pointing to a likely read error. This chain uses TRBV14 with TRBJ1-1, with 8 nucleotides matching TRBD1. V shed 4 bases and J 0 bases; nucleotides not matched to a gene: 19. The length of the CDR3 is 20 residues. Germline CDR1 is SGHDN and CDR2 is FVKESK. CDR3 sequence reads: CASSRTIAGQGIYVNTEAFL. The CDR3 DNA reads as TGTGCCAGCAGCCGAACAATCGCCGGACAGGGAATATACGTGAACACTGAAGCTTTCCTT.

This clonotype was recorded many times. The chain has TRBV5-4 and TRBJ1-1; D is unclear. Germline CDR1 is SGHNT and CDR2 is YYREEE (reference sequence). Trimming removed 0 bases at V and 4 bases at J, with 10 bases between. CDR3 size: 14 residues. The CDR3 nucleotides read TGTGCCAGCAGCTTGGCCCAGCTTTCCACTGAAGCTTTCTTT. It specifies CASSLAQLSTEAFF.

This clonotype was picked up many times. This chain joins TRBV3-1 and TRBJ1-5; no reliable D call. Between the trimmed V and J ends, which lost 1 base and 4 bases, there was a span of 5 bases. This CDR3 is built from 13 residues. Per the germline V gene, CDR1 is LGHDT and CDR2 is YNNKEL (reference sequence). CDR3 sequence (DNA): TGTGCCAGCAGCCAAGGCTCTAATCAGCCCCAGCATTTT. Translation gives CASSQGSNQPQHF.

The chain is built from TRBV9 and TRBJ2-2; the D gene could be TRBD1 or TRBD2 (6 bases each). CDR1 is SGDLS and CDR2 is YYNGEE in the germline V gene. The CDR3 has 17 amino acids. Trimming removed 3 bases at V and 2 bases at J, with 17 bases between. This chain's CDR3 is CASSGSNREENTGELFF. CDR3 nucleotide sequence: TGTGCCAGCAGCGGATCTAACAGGGAGGAAAACACCGGGGAGCTGTTTTTT.